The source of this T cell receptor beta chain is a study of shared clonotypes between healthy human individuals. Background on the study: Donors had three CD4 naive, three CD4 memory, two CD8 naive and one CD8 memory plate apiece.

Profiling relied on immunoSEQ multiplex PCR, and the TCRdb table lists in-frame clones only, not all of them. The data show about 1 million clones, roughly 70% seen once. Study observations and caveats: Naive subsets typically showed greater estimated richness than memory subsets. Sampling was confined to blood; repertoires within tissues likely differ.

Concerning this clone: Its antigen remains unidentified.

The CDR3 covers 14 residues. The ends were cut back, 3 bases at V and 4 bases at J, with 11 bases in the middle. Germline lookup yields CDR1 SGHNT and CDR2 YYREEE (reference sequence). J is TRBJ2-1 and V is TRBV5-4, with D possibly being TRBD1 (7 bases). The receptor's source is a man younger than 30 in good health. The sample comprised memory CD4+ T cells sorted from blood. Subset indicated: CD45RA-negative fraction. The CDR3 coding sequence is TGTGCCAGCAGCTCCCAGGGGGGATACAATGAGCAGTTCTTC. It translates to CASSSQGGYNEQFF.